The rows below give T cell receptor beta chains drawn from one sample of a study of cytomegalovirus exposure and HLA in healthy donors. The protocol was immunoSEQ multiplex PCR, while the TCRdb copy is restricted to in-frame clones and leaves out a portion. The sample consists of a few hundred thousand clones, roughly 79% of them appearing once. Material: PBMCs. The receptor set was obtained from a woman in her forties in good health and CMV-seronegative. The CDR3 runs from the conserved cysteine through the conserved F or W. The order of the fields is CDR3 protein, CDR3 DNA, clone size, J gene, V gene, D gene. The D gene is left open where the match is weak. Rows give clone size only sometimes, using once, few, many, or a class for an expanded clone.

CDR3: CATSRGGATNYGYTF; DNA: TGTGCCACCAGCAGAGGCGGGGCAACTAACTATGGCTACACCTTC; size: .; J: TRBJ1-2; V: TRBV15; D: .
CDR3: CASRRDRGSDEQYF; DNA: TGTGCCAGCAGACGGGACAGGGGTTCCGACGAGCAGTACTTC; size: .; J: TRBJ2-7; V: TRBV5-8; D: TRBD1
CDR3: CASSSLALGGTDTQYF; DNA: TGTGCCAGCAGCTCGTTAGCATTAGGGGGCACAGATACGCAGTATTTT; size: few; J: TRBJ2-3; V: TRBV5-4; D: .
CDR3: CASSPLRAGENNEQFF; DNA: TGTGCCAGCAGCCCCCTGCGCGCGGGGGAAAACAATGAGCAGTTCTTC; size: once; J: TRBJ2-1; V: TRBV7-9; D: TRBD2
CDR3: CASSDRDSNQPQHF; DNA: TGTGCCAGTAGCGACAGGGATAGCAATCAGCCCCAGCATTTT; size: once; J: TRBJ1-5; V: TRBV19; D: TRBD1
CDR3: CASSVGRGGVEQYF; DNA: TGTGCCAGCAGCGTAGGGCGGGGAGGAGTCGAGCAGTACTTC; size: .; J: TRBJ2-7; V: TRBV9; D: .
CDR3: CASSKTEYTEAFF; DNA: TGTGCCAGCAGTAAAACGGAGTACACTGAAGCTTTCTTT; size: .; J: TRBJ1-1; V: TRBV6-4; D: .
CDR3: CASRDRASPLHF; DNA: TGTGCCAGTAGGGACAGGGCTTCACCCCTCCACTTT; size: once; J: TRBJ1-6; V: TRBV19; D: TRBD1
CDR3: CASSPAGTVNYGYTF; DNA: TGTGCCAGCAGCCCAGCCGGGACAGTTAACTATGGCTACACCTTC; size: .; J: TRBJ1-2; V: TRBV5-4; D: TRBD1
CDR3: CASSLFLAGTYNEQFF; DNA: TGTGCCAGCAGCTTATTTCTAGCGGGTACCTACAATGAGCAGTTCTTC; size: .; J: TRBJ2-1; V: TRBV7-2; D: TRBD2
CDR3: CASSLGQGRNQPQHF; DNA: TGTGCCAGCAGCTTGGGACAGGGGAGGAATCAGCCCCAGCATTTT; size: .; J: TRBJ1-5; V: TRBV7-6; D: TRBD1
CDR3: CASSPLAGYTGELFF; DNA: TGTGCCAGCAGTCCTTTAGCGGGGTACACCGGGGAGCTGTTTTTT; size: .; J: TRBJ2-2; V: TRBV28; D: TRBD2
CDR3: CASSLRASSGTYEQYF; DNA: TGTGCCAGCAGCTTACGCGCCTCCAGCGGGACCTACGAGCAGTACTTC; size: .; J: TRBJ2-7; V: TRBV11-2; D: TRBD2
CDR3: CAWSVRGQSSNQPQHF; DNA: TGTGCCTGGAGTGTGCGGGGGCAAAGTAGCAATCAGCCCCAGCATTTT; size: .; J: TRBJ1-5; V: TRBV30; D: .
CDR3: CASSLVSTGKNIQYF; DNA: TGTGCCAGCAGCTTAGTTTCGACAGGGAAAAACATTCAGTACTTC; size: .; J: TRBJ2-4; V: TRBV7-2; D: TRBD1
CDR3: CARGQYTYEQYF; DNA: TGTGCCAGAGGACAGTACACCTACGAGCAGTACTTC; size: .; J: TRBJ2-7; V: TRBV2; D: .
CDR3: CASSFDRDQPQHF; DNA: TGTGCCAGCAGTTTTGACAGGGATCAGCCCCAGCATTTT; size: few; J: TRBJ1-5; V: TRBV28; D: TRBD1
CDR3: CAWSVLPNQPQHF; DNA: TGTGCCTGGAGTGTACTCCCCAATCAGCCCCAGCATTTT; size: few; J: TRBJ1-5; V: TRBV30; D: .
CDR3: CASSRWTGMSYEQYF; DNA: TGTGCCAGCAGCCGATGGACAGGGATGTCCTACGAGCAGTACTTC; size: once; J: TRBJ2-7; V: TRBV14; D: TRBD1
CDR3: CASSSSHREVRYEQYF; DNA: TGTGCCAGCAGCTCTAGTCACAGGGAAGTTAGATACGAGCAGTACTTC; size: .; J: TRBJ2-7; V: TRBV11-2; D: .
CDR3: CASSPRQTNEQFF; DNA: TGTGCCAGCTCACCAAGACAGACCAATGAGCAGTTCTTC; size: .; J: TRBJ2-1; V: TRBV18; D: .
CDR3: CASSLLSLNQPQHF; DNA: TGTGCCAGCAGCCTCCTGAGCCTCAATCAGCCCCAGCATTTT; size: .; J: TRBJ1-5; V: TRBV7-2; D: .
CDR3: CASSAASGGAGSYEQYF; DNA: TGTGCCAGCAGTGCAGCTAGCGGGGGGGCGGGTTCCTACGAGCAGTACTTC; size: few; J: TRBJ2-7; V: TRBV6-1; D: TRBD2
CDR3: CASSPGGDQETQYF; DNA: TGTGCCAGCTCACCTGGAGGAGATCAAGAGACCCAGTACTTC; size: .; J: TRBJ2-5; V: TRBV18; D: .
CDR3: CASSLGDRHSYEQYF; DNA: TGTGCCAGCAGCTTAGGTGACAGACATTCATACGAGCAGTACTTC; size: once; J: TRBJ2-7; V: TRBV7-9; D: .
CDR3: CASSQSSRNGYTF; DNA: TGCGCCAGCAGCCAAAGCTCCCGAAATGGCTACACCTTC; size: once; J: TRBJ1-2; V: TRBV4-3; D: .
CDR3: CASSLKLAAYQETQYF; DNA: TGTGCCAGCAGTTTAAAACTAGCGGCATACCAAGAGACCCAGTACTTC; size: .; J: TRBJ2-5; V: TRBV28; D: TRBD2
CDR3: CASSSTVGEFGEQFF; DNA: TGTGCCAGTAGTTCCACAGTAGGGGAATTCGGAGAGCAGTTCTTC; size: .; J: TRBJ2-1; V: TRBV19; D: .
CDR3: CASSLEAGPNTGELFF; DNA: TGTGCTAGCAGCTTAGAGGCAGGGCCGAACACCGGGGAGCTGTTTTTT; size: .; J: TRBJ2-2; V: TRBV7-7; D: .
CDR3: CASSLRDRDNDEQYF; DNA: TGTGCCAGCAGCTTGAGAGACCGGGACAACGACGAGCAGTACTTC; size: .; J: TRBJ2-7; V: TRBV7-6; D: .